This entry lists 32 T cell receptor beta chains sequenced from one sample in a study of T-cell memory formation after mild COVID-19. TCRdb re-called the 5' RACE reads through MiXCR, storing one row per CDR3 protein. The profile shows some 15,000 distinct CDR3 sequences, under 25% of them singletons. Material: PBMCs or a T cell subset sorted from them (not recorded which). These receptors all come from an adult woman who had mild COVID-19 (a few samples of this study predate the infection). Cell type and time point are not known.

The sample holds many counts of this clonotype. CDR3 sequence reads: CASSQDPGSNEKLFF. CDR3 bases: TGTGCCAGCAGCCAAGACCCAGGGAGTAATGAAAAACTGTTTTTT. The chain links TRBV14 to TRBJ1-4; weak D call: TRBD1 (5 bases). V gave up 0 bases and J gave up 4 bases, with 9 bases separating them. The germline gives CDR1 SGHDN, CDR2 FVKESK. This CDR3 has 15 residues.

This clonotype was counted at least ten times. The chain has TRBV5-1 and TRBJ1-4, with 7 bases identical to TRBD1. Germline values: CDR1 SGHRS, CDR2 YFSETQ. V gave up 0 bases and J gave up 6 bases; unmatched junction bases: 8. The CDR3 has 16 residues. CDR3 residues: CASSLGIGTADEKLFF. CDR3 in DNA: TGCGCCAGCAGCTTGGGCATCGGGACAGCTGATGAAAAACTGTTTTTT.

This clonotype was recorded at least ten times. The V call is TRBV27, the J call TRBJ2-1, with D tentatively TRBD2 (5 bases). The CDR3 runs 14 residues. Germline V gives CDR1 MNHEY, CDR2 SMNVEV (reference sequence). V was cut by 3 bases and J by 5 bases, with 11 bases left in between. CDR3 in amino acids: CASSFVDGDNEQFF. CDR3 coding DNA: TGTGCCAGCAGTTTCGTCGACGGGGACAATGAGCAGTTCTTC.

There are many counts of this clonotype. This chain uses TRBV12-3 or TRBV12-4 with TRBJ2-7; D is uncertain. Deletions cut 5 bases from V and 2 bases from J, with 13 bases between. CDR3 length: 14 residues. The CDR3 spells CASSPQLITYEQYF. The CDR3 DNA is TGTGCCAGCAGTCCACAGCTGATAACCTACGAGCAGTACTTC.

The chain uses TRBV13 and TRBJ2-7, with 11 bases identical to TRBD1. The CDR3 extends over 14 amino acids. The ends lost 4 bases at V and 5 bases at J; junction bases unmatched: 4. Germline V CDR1 and CDR2: PRHDT, FYEKMQ (reference sequence). The CDR3: CASSSGQGANEQYF. As DNA, the CDR3 is TGTGCCAGCAGCTCCGGACAGGGGGCGAACGAGCAGTACTTC.

This clonotype appeared many times. CDR3 nucleotides: TGCGCCAGCAGCTTCACTGGGTATGGCTACACCTTC. Residues: CASSFTGYGYTF. The chain uses TRBV5-1 and TRBJ1-2; D gene ambiguous. Trimming stripped 2 bases from V and 5 bases from J, with 7 bases between. The CDR3 spans 12 residues. The germline gives CDR1 SGHRS, CDR2 YFSETQ.

J is TRBJ2-7 and V is TRBV2; D might be TRBD2 (5 bases). Germline values: CDR1 SNHLY, CDR2 FYNNEI. The CDR3 is 13 residues long. The ends were cut back, 6 bases at V and 6 bases at J, with 15 bases in the middle. CDR3 nucleotide sequence: TGTGCCAGCAGGAGGGCTAGCAGCAGCGAGCAGTACTTC. Translation gives CASRRASSSEQYF.

This clonotype turned up a few times. The chain couples TRBV13 to TRBJ2-1, with D hard to call. The CDR3 covers 13 residues. V lost 3 bases and J lost 10, with 13 bases in between. CDR1 is PRHDT and CDR2 is FYEKMQ in the germline V gene (reference sequence). The CDR3 spells CASSFLIYPEQFF. DNA of the CDR3: TGTGCCAGCAGCTTCCTAATATACCCCGAGCAGTTCTTC.

This clonotype came up many times. The V and J genes are TRBV12-3 or TRBV12-4 and TRBJ2-3; 12 bases are shared with TRBD2. J gave up 11 bases and V 3 bases, and 9 bases lay outside the gene matches. This CDR3 has 15 amino acids. CDR3 sequence reads: CASSFRSTSGGRQYF. CDR3 in DNA: TGTGCCAGCAGTTTTCGGTCGACTAGCGGGGGACGGCAGTATTTT.

This clonotype was counted ten times or more. This chain joins TRBV19 and TRBJ1-1, with D perhaps matching TRBD1 (5 bases). Germline values: CDR1 LNHDA, CDR2 SQIVND (reference sequence). The length of the CDR3 is 16 residues. V was trimmed by 1 base and J by 0 bases, leaving 12 bases between them. CDR3 sequence reads: CASSIAHRRMNTEAFF. The CDR3, as DNA: TGTGCCAGTAGTATAGCCCACAGGAGAATGAACACTGAAGCTTTCTTT.

The table lists this clonotype with many counts. The genes are TRBV4-1 and TRBJ2-1; 10 positions agree with TRBD2. The CDR3 spans 16 residues. The germline gives CDR1 MGHRA, CDR2 YSYEKL. The V and J ends lost 5 bases and 3 bases, in that order; junction bases with no gene match: 7. Here the CDR3 reads CASSRDGLADYNEQFF. CDR3 sequence (DNA): TGCGCCAGCAGCAGAGATGGACTAGCGGACTACAATGAGCAGTTCTTC.

This clonotype was seen at least ten times. The rearrangement links TRBV20-1 to TRBJ2-2; maybe TRBD1 (6 bases). Germline V gene data show CDR1 as DFQATT and CDR2 as SNEGSKA (reference sequence). V lost 5 bases, J lost 7 bases, and 17 bases lay in between. This CDR3 is 14 amino acids long. CDR3: CSARDTGYDGELFF. The CDR3 DNA is TGCAGTGCTCGTGATACAGGGTACGACGGGGAGCTGTTTTTT.

This clonotype was counted ten times or more. The chain is built from TRBV27 and TRBJ2-1, with D maybe TRBD2 (5 bases). Per germline, CDR1 MNHEY and CDR2 SMNVEV (reference sequence). Trimming cost V 1 base and J 5 bases, with 15 bases left between them. The CDR3 has 16 residues. CDR3 nucleotides: TGTGCCAGCAGTTTATGGCCCCGGACTGCAGACAATGAGCAGTTCTTC. Encoded protein: CASSLWPRTADNEQFF.

This clonotype has a count of ten or more. The rearrangement uses TRBV24-1 and TRBJ2-1; 12 nucleotides agree with TRBD2. CDR1 and CDR2 from the germline V gene are KGHDR and SFDVKD. V lost 2 bases and J lost 8; bases outside the gene matches: 6. The length of the CDR3 is 16 residues. The CDR3: CATSDSLAGGLDEQFF. CDR3 in DNA: TGTGCCACCAGTGATTCACTAGCGGGGGGCTTGGATGAGCAGTTCTTC.

This clonotype was detected many times. The chain joins TRBV12-3 or TRBV12-4 to TRBJ2-2; the D is unclear. Trimming took 5 bases from V and 0 from J, leaving 10 bases between them. CDR3 length equals 15 residues. The chain's CDR3 is CASSHPLTNTGELFF. In nucleotides, the CDR3 is TGTGCCAGCAGTCATCCCTTGACGAACACCGGGGAGCTGTTTTTT.

This clonotype was picked up many times. The rearrangement links TRBV27 to TRBJ1-2; D not resolved. Germline values: CDR1 MNHEY, CDR2 SMNVEV (reference sequence). The CDR3 loop spans 14 amino acids. V lost 4 bases and J lost 0, with 9 bases in between. In DNA, the CDR3 is TGTGCCAGCAGTTCATACCAAACTAACTATGGCTACACCTTC. Protein sequence: CASSSYQTNYGYTF.

This clonotype came up many times. V and J are TRBV7-9 and TRBJ2-3; 8 bases map to TRBD1. Germline CDR1 and CDR2: SEHNR and FQNEAQ (reference sequence). This CDR3 is 15 amino acids long. V trimming: 3 bases; J trimming: 3 bases; junction bases outside the gene matches: 5. The CDR3 reads CASSFSTGETDTQYF. The CDR3, as DNA: TGTGCCAGCAGCTTTTCGACAGGGGAGACAGATACGCAGTATTTT.

This clonotype was seen repeatedly, ten times or more. The chain links TRBV20-1 to TRBJ1-2; 12 nucleotides line up with TRBD1. The CDR3 is 14 residues long. The germline V gene has CDR1 DFQATT and CDR2 SNEGSKA (reference sequence). V dropped 7 bases and J dropped 4; count of bases not matched to a gene: 7. The CDR3 region has the DNA TGCAGTGACGATGGGACAGGGGGCCTCTATGGCTACACCTTC. Translating gives CSDDGTGGLYGYTF.

This clonotype was detected many times. The gene calls are TRBV20-1 and TRBJ2-5; D not resolved. The CDR3 consists of 15 residues. V was cut by 2 bases and J by 3 bases, with 16 bases left in between. Germline-derived CDR1 and CDR2 are DFQATT and SNEGSKA (reference sequence). CDR3 protein: CSARPPPLLEETQYF. DNA for the CDR3: TGCAGTGCTAGACCGCCCCCTCTATTGGAAGAGACCCAGTACTTC.

Many counts were recorded for this clonotype. The CDR3 sequence is CASSPGQGSGGYTF. DNA for the CDR3: TGTGCCAGCTCACCGGGACAGGGATCGGGTGGCTACACCTTC. This chain links TRBV18 with TRBJ1-2, with TRBD1 identical over 9 bases. This CDR3 has 14 residues. Germline V gene sequence: CDR1 KGHSH, CDR2 LQKENI. The V and J ends lost 3 bases and 7 bases, in that order; junction bases with no gene match: 6.

This clonotype rates as medium-sized (0.01 to 0.1%). The gene calls are TRBV20-1 and TRBJ1-1; D is ambiguous. V dropped 0 bases and J dropped 0 bases, with 2 bases sitting between them. Germline V CDR1 and CDR2: DFQATT, SNEGSKA (reference sequence). This CDR3 has 12 residues. DNA of the CDR3: TGCAGTGCTAGAGAGGTGAACACTGAAGCTTTCTTT. Translation: CSAREVNTEAFF.

The chain combines TRBV12-3 or TRBV12-4 with TRBJ2-1; 9 bases agree with TRBD1. J was trimmed by 8 bases and V by 4 bases; bases with no gene match: 9. The CDR3 length is 15 residues. The CDR3 coding sequence is TGTGCCAGCAGTTCCGCCCGGGACAGGGCCGATGAGCAGTTCTTC. Encoded protein: CASSSARDRADEQFF.

The sample holds many counts of this clonotype. V usage is TRBV24-1 and J usage is TRBJ2-5; D remains unclear. Looked up from germline, CDR1 is KGHDR and CDR2 is SFDVKD. Trimming took off 3 bases at V and 1 base at J, with 11 bases between the two ends. This CDR3 comprises 15 residues. The CDR3 coding sequence is TGTGCCACCAGTGATCAGGCGGACCTCCAAGAGACCCAGTACTTC. Amino acid sequence: CATSDQADLQETQYF.

This chain links TRBV6-2 or TRBV6-3 with TRBJ1-2; D not certain. Trimming removed 5 bases at V and 2 bases at J, with 9 bases between. Germline lookup yields CDR1 MNHEY and CDR2 SVGEGT. CDR3 length equals 13 residues. CDR3: CASSKDGNYGYTF. CDR3 coding DNA: TGTGCCAGCAGTAAGGACGGAAACTATGGCTACACCTTC.

Many counts were recorded for this clonotype. The chain is built from TRBV9 and TRBJ2-5; 7 bases are shared with TRBD1. With 2 bases clipped from V and 2 bases from J, the junction kept 3 bases outside the gene matches. The CDR3 covers 14 residues. The germline CDR1 and CDR2 sequences are SGDLS and YYNGEE. The CDR3 protein is CASSVGQNQETQYF. CDR3 nucleotides: TGTGCCAGCAGCGTGGGACAGAATCAAGAGACCCAGTACTTC.

This clonotype was counted ten times or more. V gene TRBV20-1 combines with J gene TRBJ2-3; 10 bases fit TRBD2. The CDR3 totals 18 residues. The trim removed 0 bases at V and 4 bases at J, leaving 13 bases unmatched. Germline V gene sequence: CDR1 DFQATT, CDR2 SNEGSKA (reference sequence). CDR3 coding DNA: TGCAGTGCTAGAGACATCTGGACTAGCGGCTCTAAATCAGATACGCAGTATTTT. This gives the protein CSARDIWTSGSKSDTQYF.

This clonotype was picked up many times. V and J are TRBV7-3 and TRBJ2-2; the D gene is possibly TRBD2 (6 bases). Trimming cost V 5 bases and J 1 base, with 11 bases left between them. The CDR3 sequence is 15 residues long. Germline V gene data show CDR1 as SGHTA and CDR2 as FQGTGA. This chain's CDR3 is CASSRAGKNTGELFF. The CDR3 DNA reads TGTGCCAGCAGCCGCGCGGGGAAGAACACCGGGGAGCTGTTTTTT.

This clonotype was picked up many times. The rearrangement uses TRBV11-2 and TRBJ2-1, with 7 bases identical to TRBD1. Germline values: CDR1 SGHAT, CDR2 FQNNGV. CDR3 length equals 13 residues. V was clipped by 4 bases and J by 7 bases; unmatched bases: 4. CDR3 DNA sequence: TGTGCCAGCAGCTACCCCAGGGGGAATGAGCAGTTCTTC. Translated, it gives CASSYPRGNEQFF.

This clonotype was observed at least ten times. The chain recombines TRBV7-9 with TRBJ2-3; 7 positions match TRBD2. Germline CDR1 SEHNR, CDR2 FQNEAQ (reference sequence). This CDR3 contains 17 residues. With 1 base clipped from V and 1 base from J, the junction kept 8 bases outside the gene matches. The CDR3, as DNA: TGTGCCAGCAGCTTAGGGTCAGCGGGGAGTCGCACAGATACGCAGTATTTT. It is translated as CASSLGSAGSRTDTQYF.

This clonotype was seen at least ten times. This chain joins TRBV15 and TRBJ2-3; D is perhaps TRBD2 (5 bases). CDR1 and CDR2 (germline): LNHNV, YYDKDF (reference sequence). The CDR3 contains 12 residues. CDR3 coding DNA: TGTGCTTTGGGAGTCTCCACAGATACGCAGTATTTT. Protein sequence: CALGVSTDTQYF.

This clonotype was counted many times. The gene calls are TRBV20-1 and TRBJ2-3, with TRBD2 identical over 9 bases. CDR1 is DFQATT and CDR2 is SNEGSKA in the germline V gene (reference sequence). The CDR3 consists of 16 residues. The junction had 11 bases not matched to a gene; V was cut back by 7 bases and J by 0 bases. The CDR3 nucleotides are TGCAGTGAAGCTAGTTTCCTAGCGGGGAGCACAGATACGCAGTATTTT. Protein product: CSEASFLAGSTDTQYF.

This clonotype has a count of ten or more. The chain joins TRBV7-9 to TRBJ1-4; D not certain. This CDR3 has 14 residues. Germline V gives CDR1 SEHNR, CDR2 FQNEAQ (reference sequence). V lost 3 bases and J 5 bases, leaving 10 bases between the germline ends. The CDR3 DNA follows: TGTGCCAGCAGCTTCCGGGATGTAAATGAAAAACTGTTTTTT. Protein sequence: CASSFRDVNEKLFF.